This entry is about one T cell receptor (beta chain). Antigen: not known. This specimen comes from a study of molecular identifiers for immune sequencing clone quantification. Broader study findings: Single-cell amounts of spiked Jurkat TCR RNA were reportedly detectable among fewer than 1.3 million naive cells. Clones exceeding 20 RNA copies carried over 97% of effector molecules but under 1% of naive-cell molecules. Identical barcode-sharing TCR molecules could lead to underestimated sizes for highly expanded clones.

Naive CD8 T cell sorting was performed on the CD8+CD4-CCR7+CD45RA+ phenotype. With V trimmed by 3 bases and J by 2 bases, 5 bases remained unmatched. The CDR3 has 15 residues. Germline V gene data show CDR1 as SGDLS and CDR2 as YYNGEE. TCRdb redid the calling of the PCR reads with MiXCR, one entry per CDR3 protein. The sample lists tens of thousands of distinct CDR3 sequences, approximately 17% seen once, with roughly 7.7% in the top ten. V usage is TRBV9 and J usage is TRBJ2-7, with 10 bases identical to TRBD1. The source material was naive CD8+ T cells from blood, with Jurkat cell RNA spiked in. Described subset: FACS-sorted CD8+CD4-CCR7+CD45RA+ naive T cells. The clonotype was recovered from a human donor in good health. Some libraries in this study had Jurkat cell RNA spiked in. CDR3 DNA sequence: TGTGCCAGCAGCGAGGCGGGGACAGGGGCCTACGAGCAGTACTTC. This sequence encodes CASSEAGTGAYEQYF.